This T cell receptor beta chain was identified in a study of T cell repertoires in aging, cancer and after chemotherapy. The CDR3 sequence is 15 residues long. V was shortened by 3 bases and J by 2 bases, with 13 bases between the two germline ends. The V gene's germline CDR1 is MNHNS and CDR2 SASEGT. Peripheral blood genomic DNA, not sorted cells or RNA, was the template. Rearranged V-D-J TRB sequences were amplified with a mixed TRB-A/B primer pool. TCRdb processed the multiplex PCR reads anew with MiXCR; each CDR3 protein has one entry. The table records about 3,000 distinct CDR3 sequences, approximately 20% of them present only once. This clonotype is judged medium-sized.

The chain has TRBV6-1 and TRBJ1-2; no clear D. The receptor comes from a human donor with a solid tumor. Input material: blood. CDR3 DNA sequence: TGTGCCAGCAGTGATACCAAATTACCCAACTATGGCTACACCTTC. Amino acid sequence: CASSDTKLPNYGYTF.